This entry lists 9 T cell receptor beta chains sequenced from one sample in a study of prognosis after radiotherapy for stage I lung cancer (dated by TCRdb to the early 2020s). The run used an Illumina HiSeq 3000. Two rounds of multiplex PCR were used to amplify the TCR beta CDR3 region from genomic DNA. In the first PCR round, primers specific to each TRBV and TRBJ gene were used, and the primer sequences were filed in Chinese patent CN105087789A. TCRdb reran the public reads through fastp at Q25 and MiXCR, keeping productive beta chains. Each CDR3 protein gets just one entry, which takes the most common genes and DNA from the rows behind it. The sample has fewer than 40,000 distinct CDR3 sequences on record, approximately 35% of them singletons. The top ten clonotypes cover 25% to 30% of the sample. The material was PBMCs, obtained before or after stereotactic body radiation therapy (not recorded which). Source of these receptors: a donor of 50 years or more with non-small cell lung cancer.

This sequence joins TRBV11-3 and TRBJ2-7; 9 nucleotides agree with TRBD1. V lost 5 bases and J lost 3; bases outside the gene matches: 5. The CDR3 has 14 amino acids. Per the germline V gene, CDR1 is SGHNT and CDR2 is YENEEA. The CDR3 here is CASSRGQGSYEQYF. In nucleotides, the CDR3 is TGTGCCAGCAGCCGAGGACAGGGGAGCTACGAGCAGTACTTC.

This clonotype was observed a single time. This chain uses TRBV7-6 with TRBJ1-1; D is possibly TRBD1 (5 bases). CDR1 and CDR2 from the germline V gene are SGHVS and FNYEAQ. The CDR3 extends over 13 amino acids. The V gene lost 1 base and the J gene lost 7 bases, with 10 bases spanning the gap. CDR3 nucleotide sequence: TGTGCCAGCAGCTTAGGGACATGGGTTGAAGCTTTCTTT. It yields the protein CASSLGTWVEAFF.

At least ten counts were recorded for this clonotype. V and J are TRBV7-9 and TRBJ2-1; D is uncertain. Germline V gives CDR1 SEHNR, CDR2 FQNEAQ (reference sequence). CDR3 length: 15 amino acids. V lost 5 bases, J lost 0 bases, and 11 bases lay in between. CDR3 in DNA: TGTGCCAGCAGCCTCCCCGGGTCCTCCTACAATGAGCAGTTCTTC. It is translated as CASSLPGSSYNEQFF. The full variable domain, its missing parts supplied by reference TRBV7-9 and TRBJ2-1, is DTGVSQNPRHKITKRGQNVTFRCDPISEHNRLYWYRQTLGQGPEFLTYFQNEAQLEKSRLLSDRFSAERPKGSFSTLEIQRTEQGDSAMYLCASSLPGSSYNEQFFGPGTRLTVL.

V and J are TRBV5-1 and TRBJ2-7; D unclear. Looked up from germline, CDR1 is SGHRS and CDR2 is YFSETQ. This CDR3 is built from 14 residues. V was trimmed by 4 bases and J by 0 bases, leaving 11 bases between them. The CDR3 region has the DNA TGCGCCAGCAGCCACAATGCTGCCTCCTACGAGCAGTACTTC. The encoded protein is CASSHNAASYEQYF.

This clonotype has a count of ten or more. The chain carries TRBV6-9 and TRBJ2-5; D not resolved. Germline V gene lookup returns CDR1 MNHGY and CDR2 SVAAGI. This CDR3 spans 13 amino acids. Trimming left V 4 bases short and J 7 bases short, with 13 bases between. The CDR3 sequence is CASSSGSRGTQYF. The CDR3 nucleotides are TGTGCCAGCAGTTCAGGATCGAGAGGGACCCAGTACTTC.

About this clonotype: A far larger clone lies a single base away; this is likely a read error. The V call is TRBV6-6, the J call TRBJ2-2, with a tentative D call TRBD1 (6 bases). The ends were cut back, 0 bases at V and 5 bases at J, with 13 bases in the middle. Per the germline V gene, CDR1 is MNHNY and CDR2 is SVGAGI (reference sequence). This CDR3 spans 16 amino acids. Written as DNA, the CDR3 is TGTGCCAGCAGTTACTCGGGACATGCTCTAACCGGGGAGCTGTTTTTT. Its protein product is CASSYSGHALTGELFF.

CDR3 amino acids: CASSKDRPPRNTIYF. The CDR3 DNA sequence: TGTGCCAGCAGTAAGGACAGGCCCCCACGAAACACCATATATTTT. The J gene is TRBJ1-3, the V gene TRBV6-2 or TRBV6-3; the match to TRBD1 covers 7 bases. This CDR3 is built from 15 residues. The ends lost 5 bases at V and 5 bases at J; junction bases unmatched: 9. Per the germline V gene, CDR1 is MNHEY and CDR2 is SVGEGT.

The chain couples TRBV6-2 or TRBV6-3 to TRBJ2-5; TRBD2 is a possible D gene (6 bases). Germline CDR1 reads MNHEY; CDR2 reads SVGEGT. CDR3 length equals 15 residues. V was shortened by 8 bases and J by 1 base, with 17 bases between the two germline ends. The CDR3 reads CASGRLEGSQETQYF. DNA of the CDR3: TGTGCCAGCGGACGACTAGAGGGGTCCCAAGAGACCCAGTACTTC.

Only a few counts were recorded for this clonotype. This may arise from a read error, as a much more abundant clone is one base away. The chain uses TRBV7-2 and TRBJ1-3; D may be TRBD1 (5 bases). V shed 1 base and J shed 6 bases, with 16 bases lying between them. This CDR3 has 16 residues. Germline CDR1 reads SGHTA; CDR2 reads FQGNSA. As DNA, the CDR3 is TGTGCCAGCAGCTTAGTACAGGCCCGGGCTGTAAACACCATATATTTT. Translating gives CASSLVQARAVNTIYF.